The following is a TCR beta chain sequence with its context. The sample belongs to a study of blood T cell repertoires in COVID-19. Study at large: The samples span acute and convalescent COVID-19 from the United States, Italy and Spain. PBMCs, B-cell-depleted T cells, or T cells were the source of the cDNA or gDNA that made up the material.

Per the germline V gene, CDR1 is MNHEY and CDR2 is SVGAGI. Trimming removed 6 bases at V and 5 bases at J, with 15 bases between. This CDR3 contains 14 residues. In the original processing: Counts of nucleated cells, estimated from reference gene primer amplification, were obtained. Generated by immunoSEQ multiplex PCR, the TCRdb table keeps only in-frame clones and is missing some. V and J calls and clone size are given by that table; D and trimming were obtained from the DNA. Of some 96,000 clones in the sample, 85% were seen once. This TCR was recovered from a man in his fifties or sixties with active or convalescent COVID-19. The chain employs TRBV6-5 and TRBJ2-3; possibly TRBD1 for D (6 bases). Sequenced input: peripheral blood. The CDR3 DNA sequence: TGTGCCAGCAGACGGGCAGGGGTGGGAGATACGCAGTATTTT. Translating it yields CASRRAGVGDTQYF.